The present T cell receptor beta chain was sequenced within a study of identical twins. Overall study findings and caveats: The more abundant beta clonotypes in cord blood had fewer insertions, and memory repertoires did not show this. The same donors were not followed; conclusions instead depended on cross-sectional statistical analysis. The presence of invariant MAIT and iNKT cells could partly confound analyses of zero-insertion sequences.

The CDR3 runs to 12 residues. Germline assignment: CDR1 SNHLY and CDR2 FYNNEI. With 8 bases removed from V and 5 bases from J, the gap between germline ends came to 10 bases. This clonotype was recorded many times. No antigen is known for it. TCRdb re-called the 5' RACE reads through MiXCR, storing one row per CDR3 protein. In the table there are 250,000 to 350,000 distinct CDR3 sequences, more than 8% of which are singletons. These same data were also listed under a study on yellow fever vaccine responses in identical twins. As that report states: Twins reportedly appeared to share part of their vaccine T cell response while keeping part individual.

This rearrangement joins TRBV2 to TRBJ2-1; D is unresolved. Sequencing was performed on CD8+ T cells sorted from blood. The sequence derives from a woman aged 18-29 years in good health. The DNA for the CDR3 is TGTGCCAGCCCGATCAGCAACAATGAGCAGTTCTTC. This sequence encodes CASPISNNEQFF. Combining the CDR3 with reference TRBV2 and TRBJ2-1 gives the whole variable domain EPEVTQTPSHQVTQMGQEVILRCVPISNHLYFYWYRQILGQKVEFLVSFYNNEISEKSEIFDDQFSVERPDGSNFTLKIRSTKLEDSAMYFCASPISNNEQFFGPGTRLTVL.